This T cell receptor beta chain is drawn from a study of control samples from healthy donors and cancer patients. Data came from immunoSEQ multiplex PCR; TCRdb stores just in-frame clones and leaves some out. The sample has roughly 93,000 clones; about 89% are singletons. This clone has just one count. Trimming at V came to 4 bases and at J to 5 bases, leaving 7 bases not matched to a gene. CDR3 length equals 15 residues. Looked up from germline, CDR1 is LGHNA and CDR2 is YSLEER. The chain employs TRBV4-3 and TRBJ2-1; 8 nucleotides line up with TRBD1. Sequencing was performed on PBMCs. This TCR was sampled from a woman in her forties or fifties with colorectal cancer. The CDR3 spells CASSRARDRNNEQFF. CDR3 coding DNA: TGCGCCAGCAGCCGAGCCCGGGACAGGAACAATGAGCAGTTCTTC.